Below are 10 T cell receptor beta chains sequenced from a single sample in a study of vaccination effects on CD4 cells after COVID-19. TCRdb's table, derived via immunoSEQ multiplex PCR, lists solely in-frame clones and lacks some. Of 60,000 to 90,000 clones listed, about 81% were seen once; the top ten hold 0.95% to 1.5%. For these receptors, no antigen is known. ViraFEST assay sequencing came after antigen-specific CD4+ T cells were expanded with viral peptide pools. After more than 9 days in culture, the CD4+ T cells were isolated. Each person got two doses of an mRNA SARS-CoV-2 vaccine, BNT162b2 or mRNA-1273. The sequencing here drew on CD4+ T cells from PBMCs cultured with HCoV-229E spike peptides, taken after COVID-19 vaccination. The receptors derive from a human donor who received a COVID-19 vaccine.

Of note for this clone: The junction departs from the called germline gene at one end, perhaps through a read error. The chain carries TRBV28 and TRBJ1-1; the D gene is possibly TRBD1 (5 bases). The CDR3 runs to 10 residues. The V gene's germline CDR1 is MDHEN and CDR2 SYDVKM. The DNA for the CDR3 is TGTGCCAGCTCACGTGGACACCAGATTTTT. This codes for CASSRGHQIF.

The chain carries TRBV9 and TRBJ2-3; D is tentatively TRBD1 or TRBD2 (5 bases each). V was clipped by 4 bases and J by 5 bases, with 23 bases between them. CDR3 size: 17 residues. CDR1 is SGDLS, CDR2 YYNGEE, per germline. As DNA, the CDR3 is TGTGCCAGCAGCAAAACCGGGACGCCGCTTGAGGGAGATACGCAGTATTTT. Its protein product is CASSKTGTPLEGDTQYF.

The chain uses TRBV18 and TRBJ1-1; TRBD1 might be the D (5 bases). The CDR3 has 14 amino acids. Germline loops: CDR1 KGHSH, CDR2 LQKENI. Trimming shortened V by 2 bases and J by 3 bases, and 10 bases separated the two germline ends. CDR3: CASSPRGTDTEAFF. The CDR3 coding sequence is TGTGCCAGCTCACCAAGGGGAACGGACACTGAAGCTTTCTTT.

This sequence joins TRBV28 and TRBJ1-2; no clear D. The CDR3 sequence is 12 residues long. Looked up from germline, CDR1 is MDHEN and CDR2 is SYDVKM. With 4 bases removed from V and 14 bases from J, the gap between germline ends came to 17 bases. CDR3 in amino acids: CASSSTSTLGTF. For the CDR3, the DNA is TGTGCCAGCAGTTCTACCTCTACGTTGGGGACCTTC.

V is TRBV13 and J is TRBJ2-5; 8 nucleotides align to TRBD2. CDR1 and CDR2 (germline): PRHDT, FYEKMQ (reference sequence). The CDR3 consists of 15 residues. V shed 2 bases, J shed 5 bases, and the junction held 7 bases outside the gene matches. This CDR3 is CASSLRGGSWETQYF. CDR3 DNA: TGTGCCAGCAGCTTACGGGGGGGCAGTTGGGAGACCCAGTACTTC.

This clone was observed a few times. The chain carries TRBV5-1 and TRBJ1-4; 7 nucleotides agree with TRBD1. Trimming removed 5 bases from V and 8 bases from J; junction bases left unmatched: 9. Germline V gene data show CDR1 as SGHRS and CDR2 as YFSETQ. The CDR3 contains 14 residues. Here the CDR3 DNA reads TGCGCCAGCAGTGATAGACAGGGTTTAGAAAAACTGTTTTTT. The encoded protein is CASSDRQGLEKLFF.

This clone was observed at least ten times. This rearrangement joins TRBV10-3 to TRBJ1-1; 9 nucleotides line up with TRBD1. The V gene's germline CDR1 is ENHRY and CDR2 SYGVKD. The CDR3 has 15 amino acids. V gave up 6 bases and J gave up 5 bases; unmatched junction bases: 10. The CDR3 spells CAISPGQGLGTEAFF. CDR3 DNA: TGTGCCATCAGCCCGGGACAGGGATTGGGAACTGAAGCTTTCTTT.

This clone was counted between two and nine times. The rearrangement links TRBV5-1 to TRBJ2-2, with D perhaps TRBD1 (5 bases). Germline V lookup: CDR1 SGHRS, CDR2 YFSETQ. V dropped 7 bases and J dropped 3 bases, with 13 bases sitting between them. The CDR3 runs 14 residues. CDR3 sequence: CASRMTEYTGELFF. The CDR3 DNA is TGCGCCAGCCGAATGACAGAATACACCGGGGAGCTGTTTTTT.

As DNA, the CDR3 is TGTGCCAGCAGCCCCACCCCGCCTAATGAAAAACTGTTTTTT. Protein sequence: CASSPTPPNEKLFF. The V and J genes are TRBV28 and TRBJ1-4; no definite D call. This CDR3 comprises 14 residues. Germline V gene data show CDR1 as MDHEN and CDR2 as SYDVKM. Trimming removed 6 bases at V and 3 bases at J, with 11 bases between.

This rearrangement joins TRBV12-3 or TRBV12-4 to TRBJ2-1; TRBD1 matches at 7 bases. The V gene end was trimmed by 11 bases and the J gene end by 5 bases; junction bases not matched to a gene: 9. The CDR3 is 13 residues long. CDR3 nucleotide sequence: TGTGCCGGGTACCGGGACAGTAACAATGAGCAGTTCTTC. Translated, it gives CAGYRDSNNEQFF.